The 25 T cell receptor beta chains reported below all come from one sample, sequenced in a study of blood T cell repertoires in COVID-19 (TCRdb year 2020). The library relied on the immunoSEQ multiplex PCR assay. TCRdb limited this immuneACCESS table to in-frame rearrangements with V and J called. A share of clones is missing; checked studies link under half to unresolved V genes, and the rest is unexplained. The sample table shows around 200,000 clones, and 86% are seen once. The ten most abundant clones make up roughly 3.5% of the sample. The sequencing sample was made of peripheral blood. The receptor source for this set is a man aged 65 to 85 with acute or convalescent COVID-19.

The gene calls are TRBV15 and TRBJ1-3; no definite D call. Trimming cost V 0 bases and J 0 bases, with 15 bases left between them. This CDR3 contains 18 residues. Germline V CDR1 and CDR2: LNHNV, YYDKDF (reference sequence). The CDR3 reads CATSRDLERRSSGNTIYF. CDR3 DNA sequence: TGTGCCACCAGCAGAGATTTAGAGAGGCGTAGCTCTGGAAACACCATATATTTT.

V gene TRBV3-1 (or the pseudogene TRBV3-2) combines with J gene TRBJ1-2; D unclear. CDR1 is LGHDT and CDR2 is YNNKEL in the germline V gene (reference sequence). The CDR3 runs to 17 residues. V was shortened by 0 bases and J by 1 base, with 15 bases between the two germline ends. CDR3 residues: CASSQDISRIFNYGYTF. CDR3 coding DNA: TGTGCCAGCAGCCAAGATATAAGCAGGATTTTTAACTATGGCTACACCTTC.

The chain recombines TRBV4-1 with TRBJ2-5; 8 bases are shared with TRBD1. The CDR3 covers 15 residues. CDR1 and CDR2 from the germline V gene are MGHRA and YSYEKL. V dropped 5 bases and J dropped 2; count of bases not matched to a gene: 7. The CDR3 DNA is TGCGCCAGCAGCAGACGGGACAGGTCACAAGAGACCCAGTACTTC. Translation gives CASSRRDRSQETQYF.

The rearrangement links TRBV7-3 to TRBJ2-6, with 7 bases fitting TRBD1. CDR3 length: 17 amino acids. The germline gives CDR1 SGHTA, CDR2 FQGTGA. Trimming took 1 base from V and 0 from J; bases not matched to a gene: 3. The CDR3 sequence: CASSLNNRGSGANVLTF. The CDR3 DNA is TGTGCCAGCAGCTTAAATAACAGGGGCTCTGGGGCCAACGTCCTGACTTTC.

This rearrangement joins TRBV9 to TRBJ2-1, with 9 bases lining up with TRBD1. The CDR3 runs 14 residues. With 1 base clipped from V and 6 bases from J, the junction kept 2 bases outside the gene matches. The germline V gene has CDR1 SGDLS and CDR2 YYNGEE. CDR3 region: CASSVWTGVNEQFF. The CDR3 DNA is TGTGCCAGCAGCGTATGGACAGGGGTCAATGAGCAGTTCTTC.

The genes are TRBV11-3 and TRBJ1-1; no reliable D call. The CDR3 runs 14 residues. Looked up from germline, CDR1 is SGHNT and CDR2 is YENEEA. V lost 5 bases and J 4 bases, leaving 14 bases between the germline ends. CDR3: CASSPSGEFTEAFF. CDR3 DNA: TGTGCCAGCAGCCCTTCAGGCGAATTCACTGAAGCTTTCTTT. Looking up the rest from reference TRBV11-3 and TRBJ1-1 gives the full variable domain: EAGVVQSPRYKIIEKKQPVAFWCNPISGHNTLYWYLQNLGQGPELLIRYENEEAVDDSQLPKDRFSAERLKGVDSTLKIQPAELGDSAVYLCASSPSGEFTEAFFGQGTRLTVV.

The J gene is TRBJ2-1, the V gene TRBV7-8; the match to TRBD2 covers 11 bases. J gave up 9 bases and V 5 bases, and 9 bases lay outside the gene matches. This CDR3 comprises 15 residues. Germline lookup yields CDR1 SGHVS and CDR2 FQNEAQ. In DNA, the CDR3 is TGTGCCAGCAGCCGAGGTAGCGGGAGGGTTCGTGAGCAGTTCTTC. This gives the protein CASSRGSGRVREQFF. Looking up the rest from reference TRBV7-8 and TRBJ2-1 gives the full variable domain: GAGVSQSPRYKVAKRGQDVALRCDPISGHVSLFWYQQALGQGPEFLTYFQNEAQLDKSGLPSDRFFAERPEGSVSTLKIQRTQQEDSAVYLCASSRGSGRVREQFFGPGTRLTVL.

V and J are TRBV25-1 and TRBJ2-6; D is unresolved. This CDR3 has 13 amino acids. Germline lookup yields CDR1 MGHDK and CDR2 SYGVNS. Trimming shortened V by 3 bases and J by 6 bases, and 6 bases separated the two germline ends. The CDR3 DNA reads TGTGCCAGCAGTGACCCCTCGGCCAACGTCCTGACTTTC. This translates into CASSDPSANVLTF.

The V and J genes are TRBV15 and TRBJ2-7, with D tentatively TRBD2 (7 bases). CDR1 and CDR2 from the germline V gene are LNHNV and YYDKDF (reference sequence). This CDR3 comprises 18 residues. Trimming pared 0 bases from V and 2 bases from J, leaving 20 bases between. The CDR3 spells CATSRDTVRGAGTYEQYF. Written as DNA, the CDR3 is TGTGCCACCAGCAGAGATACGGTACGGGGGGCCGGGACCTACGAGCAGTACTTC.

The chain carries TRBV3-1 (or the pseudogene TRBV3-2) and TRBJ2-1; 7 bases agree with TRBD1. CDR1 and CDR2 (germline): LGHDT, YNNKEL (reference sequence). After removal of 2 bases from V and 7 bases from J, the junction contained 5 bases not matched to a gene. The CDR3 has 14 amino acids. For the CDR3, the DNA is TGTGCCAGCAGCCAATCGGGACAGCAAAATGAGCAGTTCTTC. Translated, it gives CASSQSGQQNEQFF.

This chain uses TRBV7-2 with TRBJ2-2; TRBD1 is a possible D gene (6 bases). CDR1 is SGHTA, CDR2 FQGNSA, per germline. CDR3 length: 16 amino acids. Trimming removed 0 bases from V and 1 base from J, with 9 bases in between. CDR3 residues: CASSLAQGWNTGELFF. The DNA for the CDR3 is TGTGCCAGCAGCTTAGCGCAGGGGTGGAACACCGGGGAGCTGTTTTTT.

The chain uses TRBV5-4 and TRBJ2-2, with D possibly being TRBD2 (6 bases). Germline V gene sequence: CDR1 SGHNT, CDR2 YYREEE (reference sequence). Trimming shortened V by 4 bases and J by 6 bases, and 19 bases separated the two germline ends. The CDR3 extends over 16 amino acids. DNA for the CDR3: TGTGCCAGCAGCACTAAGGGGCGGGAAGTTTCCGGGGAGCTGTTTTTT. It encodes CASSTKGREVSGELFF.

This rearrangement joins TRBV7-2 to TRBJ2-1; D is unresolved. Per the germline V gene, CDR1 is SGHTA and CDR2 is FQGNSA. V was clipped by 2 bases and J by 3 bases, with 5 bases between them. The CDR3 runs 13 residues. CDR3 sequence: CASSLPHYNEQFF. The CDR3 nucleotides read TGTGCCAGCAGCTTACCACACTACAATGAGCAGTTCTTC.

This clone was seen just once. The chain carries TRBV19 and TRBJ2-5, with a tentative D call TRBD2 (5 bases). The germline V and J ends were trimmed by 0 bases and 5 bases, with 13 bases remaining between them. CDR1 is LNHDA, CDR2 SQIVND, per germline (reference sequence). The CDR3 runs 15 residues. The CDR3 region is CASSIDWTRLETQYF. The CDR3 DNA reads as TGTGCCAGTAGTATAGATTGGACTCGGCTCGAGACCCAGTACTTC.

This chain joins TRBV2 and TRBJ2-7; D ambiguous. From germline, CDR1 is SNHLY and CDR2 FYNNEI. V dropped 8 bases and J dropped 0 bases, with 8 bases sitting between them. This CDR3 region has 12 residues. The CDR3 protein is CASPRSSYEQYF. The CDR3 DNA follows: TGTGCCAGCCCGAGGAGCTCCTACGAGCAGTACTTC.

The V gene is TRBV7-7, the J gene TRBJ1-1; D is possibly TRBD1 (6 bases). The CDR3 spans 15 residues. Germline V CDR1 and CDR2: SSHAT, FNYEAQ (reference sequence). Trimming pared 4 bases from V and 3 bases from J, leaving 15 bases between. The CDR3 is CASSSLGARDTEAFF. Written as DNA, the CDR3 is TGTGCCAGCAGCTCCCTGGGGGCCAGGGACACTGAAGCTTTCTTT.

The J gene is TRBJ2-6, the V gene TRBV4-2; unclear D gene. V gave up 0 bases and J gave up 0 bases, with 12 bases separating them. This CDR3 has 18 amino acids. Germline-derived CDR1 and CDR2 are LGHNA and YNFKEQ. The CDR3 nucleotides are TGTGCCAGCAGCCAAGAATTATGGGCTGTCTCTGGGGCCAACGTCCTGACTTTC. This codes for CASSQELWAVSGANVLTF.

This clone was seen just once. The chain links TRBV5-6 to TRBJ1-1; D may be TRBD1 (6 bases). The V and J ends lost 1 base and 0 bases respectively, with 7 bases between them. CDR3 size: 14 residues. Germline assignment: CDR1 SGHDT and CDR2 YYEEEE. CDR3 sequence (DNA): TGTGCCAGCAGCTTGTACAGGGTGAACACTGAAGCTTTCTTT. This codes for CASSLYRVNTEAFF.

The CDR3 DNA follows: TGTGCCAGCAGTTACTCGCCGAGCTACGAGCAGTACTTC. Its translation is CASSYSPSYEQYF. The J gene is TRBJ2-7, the V gene TRBV6-6, with D hard to call. Germline V gene data show CDR1 as MNHNY and CDR2 as SVGAGI (reference sequence). Trimming removed 0 bases at V and 3 bases at J, with 6 bases between. This CDR3 is 13 amino acids long.

The chain links TRBV6-5 to TRBJ1-5, with unresolved D. V was shortened by 0 bases and J by 9 bases, with 9 bases between the two germline ends. The CDR3 is made up of 13 amino acids. CDR1 and CDR2 from the germline V gene are MNHEY and SVGAGI. The CDR3, as DNA: TGTGCCAGCAGTTACTCCTTCCCCCGGCCCCAGCATTTT. Translation gives CASSYSFPRPQHF.

The V gene is TRBV6-5, the J gene TRBJ2-7; 11 nucleotides line up with TRBD2. In germline, CDR1 is MNHEY, CDR2 SVGAGI. Trimming took 2 bases from V and 6 from J; bases not matched to a gene: 6. This CDR3 is 15 amino acids long. In nucleotides, the CDR3 is TGTGCCAGCAGTTACAAAGTAGCGGGAGGGCGCGAGCAGTACTTC. It yields the protein CASSYKVAGGREQYF.

This clone was seen a few times. DNA for the CDR3: TGTGCCAGCAGCTACGGGACTTTGGCCGGGGAGCTGTTTTTT. Its protein product is CASSYGTLAGELFF. J is TRBJ2-2 and V is TRBV7-2; a weak D match, TRBD2 (6 bases). The CDR3 has 14 amino acids. Looked up from germline, CDR1 is SGHTA and CDR2 is FQGNSA. V lost 4 bases to trimming and J lost 6 bases, with 12 bases between them. Using reference TRBV7-2 and TRBJ2-2 for the parts outside the CDR3, the full variable domain is GAGVSQSPSNKVTEKGKDVELRCDPISGHTALYWYRQSLGQGLEFLIYFQGNSAPDKSGLPSDRFSAERTGGSVSTLTIQRTQQEDSAVYLCASSYGTLAGELFFGEGSRLTVL.

The chain joins TRBV2 to TRBJ1-2, with D possibly matching TRBD1 (5 bases). The CDR3 sequence is 14 residues long. With 3 bases removed from V and 4 bases from J, the gap between germline ends came to 12 bases. In germline, CDR1 is SNHLY, CDR2 FYNNEI. The CDR3 protein is CASSEEGTFYGYTF. In DNA form, the CDR3 reads TGTGCCAGCAGTGAGGAGGGGACCTTCTATGGCTACACCTTC.

CDR3 nucleotide sequence: TGTGCCAGCAGCAAGACTAGCGGGGGGGCCCGGGAGCAGTTCTTC. Translating gives CASSKTSGGAREQFF. This chain uses TRBV3-1 (or the pseudogene TRBV3-2) with TRBJ2-1, with TRBD2 identical over 14 bases. V lost 5 bases, J lost 10 bases, and 7 bases stayed unmatched. Per the germline V gene, CDR1 is LGHDT and CDR2 is YNNKEL (reference sequence). CDR3 size: 15 residues.

The chain recombines TRBV4-1 with TRBJ1-4; the D is unclear. CDR3 size: 14 residues. Germline values: CDR1 MGHRA, CDR2 YSYEKL. V dropped 6 bases and J dropped 0 bases, with 8 bases sitting between them. CDR3 DNA sequence: TGCGCCAGCAGACCAGGTGCAACTAATGAAAAACTGTTTTTT. Protein product: CASRPGATNEKLFF.